The clone carrying this T cell receptor beta chain was observed many times. Its antigen remains unknown. This sample is part of a study of T cell repertoires in cytomegalovirus infection. V lost 5 bases, J lost 8 bases, and 16 bases lay in between. The CDR3 has 14 amino acids. Germline assignment: CDR1 SGHTA and CDR2 FQGNSA. TCRdb re-called the reads through MiXCR, storing one row per CDR3 protein. There are just over 450,000 distinct CDR3 sequences in the sample; 40% to 50% occur only once, and about two fifths lies in the top ten. The receptor comes from a human donor in good health (CMV status not recorded). Some clones in this sample may be carry-over from other donors' samples. This sample comprised cultured PBMCs, obtained from culture after CMV antigen stimulation. This rearrangement joins TRBV7-2 to TRBJ2-1; no firm D call. CDR3 bases: TGTGCCAGCAGCCTTATTCCCAGGTCCGATGAGCAGTTCTTC. This sequence encodes CASSLIPRSDEQFF.